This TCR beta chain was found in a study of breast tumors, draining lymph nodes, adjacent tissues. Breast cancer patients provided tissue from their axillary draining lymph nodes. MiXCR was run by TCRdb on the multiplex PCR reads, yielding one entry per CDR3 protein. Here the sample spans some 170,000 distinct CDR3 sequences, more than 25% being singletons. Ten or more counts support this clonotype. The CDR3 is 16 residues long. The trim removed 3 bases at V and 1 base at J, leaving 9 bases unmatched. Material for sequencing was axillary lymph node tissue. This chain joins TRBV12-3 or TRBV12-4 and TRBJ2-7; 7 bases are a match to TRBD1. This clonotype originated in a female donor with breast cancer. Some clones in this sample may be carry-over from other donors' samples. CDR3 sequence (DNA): TGTGCCAGCAGTTTCTCAAGGGGGCACCTTTCCTACGAGCAGTACTTC. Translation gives CASSFSRGHLSYEQYF.